This record covers a single T cell receptor (beta chain). This clonotype was found a few times. The antigen it binds to is not known. Base-call qualities are not available, and no considerably larger clone is one nucleotide away. These data belong to a study of T-cell reconstitution after alpha-beta-depleted transplantation in children (TCRdb year 2016). Regarding the research as a whole: Using TCR repertoire profiling, the study quantitatively followed how T-cell immune reconstitution unfolded in children after TCRalphabeta/CD19-depleted allogeneic hematopoietic cell transplantation. General study outcomes and caveats: The frequencies of hyperexpanded clones fell over the following months, and after one year, T-cell counts and TCRbeta diversity were mostly attributed to newly produced T cells. About two months after transplant, the apparently early recovery of alphabetaT-cell counts reportedly depended on just several hundred clones that had expanded rapidly and came from non-depleted graft cells. The high TCRbeta diversity at day 60 in some patients was ascribed to recipient T cells and intrathymic progenitors that had survived conditioning.

Library preparation used PCR. Instrument used: Illumina HiSeq 2500. Molecular barcoding was employed in the preparation of TCR libraries, with unique molecular identifiers being used to normalize TCRbeta repertoire quantification. TCRdb reprocessing: public reads trimmed at Q25 with fastp, clones called with MiXCR, in-frame beta chains kept. CDR3 protein sequences are deduplicated, and each keeps its most common genes and DNA. The table for this sample lists about a million distinct CDR3 sequences; 25% to 30% of them were counted only once. The top ten hold roughly 27% of the sample. Inclusive of the bounding cysteine and phenylalanine, the CDR3 is 11 residues long. Only the CDR3 part of the read is kept: 33 bases, read in frame from the first base. V was cut back by 0 bases and J by 10 bases, leaving a gap of 8 bases between them. CDR1 and CDR2 were assigned from the germline V gene as SQVTM and ANQGSEA.

This specimen's treatment or condition label, per the study, means: allogeneic hematopoietic cell transplantation with graft depleted of TCRalphabeta T cells and CD19 B cells. The children who served as transplant recipients had been given grafts of TCRalphabeta/CD19-depleted allogeneic hematopoietic cells. The receptor was derived from a boy younger than two who had a stem cell transplant for SCID, so the T cells may come from the graft donor. This sequence uses TRBV29-1 and TRBJ2-3; D gene: possibly TRBD1, on 6 matching bases. This specimen was PBMCs, mostly from graft donor cells, taken 360 days after TCRalphabeta/CD19-depleted stem cell transplant. CDR3 reads: CSVEEAGAQYF. The nucleotide sequence is TGCAGCGTTGAAGAGGCAGGGGCGCAGTATTTT.